Presented here are 20 T cell receptor beta chains from one specimen sequenced in a study of T cell responses to AZD1222 COVID-19 vaccine (dated by TCRdb to the early 2020s). What the time point label conveys for this sample: about 28 days (+/-7) after the second vaccine dose. Library method: the immunoSEQ multiplex PCR assay. TCRdb stores this immuneACCESS table with in-frame sequences only. Part of the clones is absent; in the studies checked, under half of the shortfall reflects unresolved V genes, and no reason is known for the rest. For this sample the table gives about 200,000 clones, of which approximately 94% were detected only once. Roughly 1% of the sample is taken by the ten largest. The source material was peripheral blood, sampled 28 days after the second AZD1222 dose. These receptor sequences come from an adult who received the AZD1222 COVID-19 vaccine.

In this sample, this clone turned up once. This chain connects TRBV12-3 or TRBV12-4 to TRBJ1-1, with D possibly TRBD1 on 5 matching bases. With 7 bases removed from V and 10 bases from J, the gap between germline ends came to 19 bases. The CDR3 has 13 residues. The CDR3 coding sequence is TGTGCCAGCATTCTACGGGGGGGGTTTCGAGCTTTCTTT. This translates into CASILRGGFRAFF.

As regards this clone: A read error may produce the germline difference seen at one junction end. The V gene is TRBV5-1, the J gene TRBJ1-5; unclear D gene. The germline V gene has CDR1 SGHRS and CDR2 YFSETQ. The CDR3 is made up of 11 amino acids. Here the CDR3 reads CAIPIYQPQHF. The CDR3 DNA reads TGCGCCATCCCGATATATCAGCCCCAACATTTT.

The chain has TRBV6-2 or TRBV6-3 and TRBJ2-7; a weak D match, TRBD1 (5 bases). Trimming cost V 5 bases and J 3 bases, with 14 bases left between them. This CDR3 spans 14 amino acids. Germline CDR1 is MNHEY and CDR2 is SVGEGT. The CDR3 nucleotides read TGTGCCAGCAGTGCGGACAATCTTCTCTACGAGCAGTACTTC. Protein: CASSADNLLYEQYF.

The chain recombines TRBV2 with TRBJ1-2; the D gene is possibly TRBD1 (5 bases). CDR1 is SNHLY and CDR2 is FYNNEI in the germline V gene. V gave up 8 bases and J gave up 4 bases, with 14 bases separating them. The CDR3 length is 13 residues. CDR3 amino acids: CASSSGGVYGYTF. Written as DNA, the CDR3 is TGTGCCAGCTCTTCCGGAGGGGTCTATGGCTACACCTTC.

V is TRBV5-1 and J is TRBJ2-1; 8 bases align to TRBD2. From germline, CDR1 is SGHRS and CDR2 YFSETQ. The CDR3 is made up of 17 amino acids. Trimming at V came to 7 bases and at J to 3 bases, leaving 15 bases not matched to a gene. CDR3 bases: TGCGCCAGCGCACTCCCGGGGGGTAGCGGGGTCTACAATGAGCAGTTCTTC. As protein: CASALPGGSGVYNEQFF.

In its sample, this clone was seen many times. This chain connects TRBV25-1 to TRBJ1-3, with D possibly TRBD1 on 6 matching bases. V was trimmed by 3 bases and J by 2 bases, leaving 8 bases between them. Germline V CDR1 and CDR2: MGHDK, SYGVNS. There are 14 residues in the CDR3. The CDR3 sequence: CASSERGAGNTIYF. The CDR3 DNA is TGTGCCAGCAGTGAGAGGGGGGCTGGAAACACCATATATTTT.

This clone was found once. The rearrangement links TRBV7-9 to TRBJ1-4, with D unclear. Between the trimmed V and J ends, which lost 1 base and 2 bases, there was a span of 8 bases. The CDR3 is 15 residues long. CDR1 is SEHNR and CDR2 is FQNEAQ in the germline V gene (reference sequence). The CDR3 bases are TGTGCCAGCAGCTTAGACGGGCGGACTAATGAAAAACTGTTTTTT. It is translated as CASSLDGRTNEKLFF.

The gene calls are TRBV6-5 and TRBJ1-2; 11 nucleotides align to TRBD1. Germline V CDR1 and CDR2: MNHEY, SVGAGI. This CDR3 is built from 16 residues. V dropped 0 bases and J dropped 5; count of bases not matched to a gene: 5. The CDR3 sequence: CASSYSGTGGWYGYTF. The DNA for the CDR3 is TGTGCCAGCAGTTACTCCGGGACAGGGGGGTGGTATGGCTACACCTTC.

This clone was found once. This chain connects TRBV10-3 to TRBJ2-7; TRBD1 agrees at 9 bases. CDR1 is ENHRY and CDR2 is SYGVKD in the germline V gene. CDR3 size: 14 residues. The V segment lost 4 bases and the J segment 2 bases; nucleotides outside the gene matches: 3. Written as DNA, the CDR3 is TGTGCCATCAGTGGGGACAGGGCGGCCTACGAGCAGTACTTC. Its translation is CAISGDRAAYEQYF.

As concerns this clone: Other DNA sequences in the sample encode the same CDR3. The chain recombines TRBV29-1 with TRBJ1-5; weak D call: TRBD1 (5 bases). With 4 bases removed from V and 6 bases from J, the gap between germline ends came to 13 bases. The V gene's germline CDR1 is SQVTM and CDR2 ANQGSEA. This CDR3 spans 13 amino acids. CDR3 in amino acids: CSVGTGGGQPQHF. The CDR3 DNA follows: TGCAGCGTTGGTACGGGGGGTGGTCAGCCCCAGCATTTT.

The rearrangement uses TRBV5-1 and TRBJ1-1, with D possibly being TRBD1 (5 bases). Germline V gives CDR1 SGHRS, CDR2 YFSETQ. V was pared by 0 bases and J by 5 bases, with 8 bases between. This CDR3 region has 13 residues. In nucleotides, the CDR3 is TGCGCCAGCAGCTTGGAATGGGGGACTGAAGCTTTCTTT. Amino acids: CASSLEWGTEAFF.

The V and J genes are TRBV2 and TRBJ1-1; D might be TRBD1 (5 bases). The CDR3 length is 13 residues. Germline V lookup: CDR1 SNHLY, CDR2 FYNNEI. The V and J ends lost 6 bases and 1 base respectively, with 9 bases between them. Here the CDR3 reads CASRITGNTEAFF. The CDR3 DNA reads TGTGCCAGCAGAATTACAGGGAACACTGAAGCTTTCTTT.

This chain connects TRBV15 to TRBJ2-5; TRBD1 matches 10 bases. This CDR3 contains 16 residues. Germline trimming cut 3 bases from V and 2 bases from J; bases unmatched to any gene: 6. Germline CDR1 LNHNV, CDR2 YYDKDF (reference sequence). CDR3 protein: CATSRGQGPPQETQYF. The CDR3, as DNA: TGTGCCACCAGCAGGGGACAGGGGCCCCCTCAAGAGACCCAGTACTTC.

The sample holds one count of this clone. This rearrangement joins TRBV5-1 to TRBJ2-1; D not certain. This CDR3 region has 14 residues. Germline V gene data show CDR1 as SGHRS and CDR2 as YFSETQ. Trimming shortened V by 1 base and J by 10 bases, and 15 bases separated the two germline ends. CDR3 sequence: CASSLRPPALEQFF. The CDR3 region has the DNA TGCGCCAGCAGCTTGAGACCCCCGGCCCTGGAGCAGTTCTTC.

This clone was seen once. This chain uses TRBV19 with TRBJ1-1; 7 nucleotides line up with TRBD1. V gave up 6 bases and J gave up 1 base; unmatched junction bases: 14. In germline, CDR1 is LNHDA, CDR2 SQIVND (reference sequence). The CDR3 has 17 amino acids. DNA for the CDR3: TGTGCCAGTAGATCGACAGGGAGGGTTGATGCGAACACTGAAGCTTTCTTT. Protein: CASRSTGRVDANTEAFF. Together with reference TRBV19 and TRBJ1-1, the CDR3 gives the full variable domain: DGGITQSPKYLFRKEGQNVTLSCEQNLNHDAMYWYRQDPGQGLRLIYYSQIVNDFQKGDIAEGYSVSREKKESFPLTVTSAQKNPTAFYLCASRSTGRVDANTEAFFGQGTRLTVV.

The chain carries TRBV6-5 and TRBJ2-4; the D gene is possibly TRBD1 (6 bases). With 5 bases removed from V and 0 bases from J, the gap between germline ends came to 11 bases. Germline CDR1 and CDR2: MNHEY and SVGAGI. The CDR3 is made up of 15 amino acids. This CDR3 is CASSRGHLAKNIQYF. The CDR3 DNA follows: TGTGCCAGCAGTAGGGGACATTTAGCCAAAAACATTCAGTACTTC.

V is TRBV28 and J is TRBJ2-3; a weak D match, TRBD2 (6 bases). V lost 8 bases and J 4 bases, leaving 10 bases between the germline ends. From germline, CDR1 is MDHEN and CDR2 SYDVKM. CDR3 size: 12 residues. CDR3 coding DNA: TGTGCCAGCCGGGGGACCCCAGATACGCAGTATTTT. Translating it yields CASRGTPDTQYF.

The chain combines TRBV12-3 or TRBV12-4 with TRBJ2-1; D remains unclear. With 7 bases removed from V and 5 bases from J, the gap between germline ends came to 6 bases. This CDR3 contains 11 residues. CDR3 nucleotide sequence: TGTGCCAGCACTGACGACAATGAGCAGTTCTTC. Its protein product is CASTDDNEQFF.

This clone was recorded once. V is TRBV9 and J is TRBJ1-1, with D unresolved. Trimming removed 0 bases at V and 6 bases at J, with 15 bases between. Germline V CDR1 and CDR2: SGDLS, YYNGEE. CDR3 length equals 15 residues. This CDR3 is CASSVDGLANAEAFF. The CDR3 DNA is TGTGCCAGCAGCGTAGATGGGTTGGCTAACGCTGAAGCTTTCTTT.

This clone was detected only once. J is TRBJ2-1 and V is TRBV19; D is unresolved. The CDR3 extends over 15 amino acids. Trimming stripped 1 base from V and 5 bases from J, with 12 bases between. The V gene's germline CDR1 is LNHDA and CDR2 SQIVND (reference sequence). The CDR3, as DNA: TGTGCCAGTAGTATAGCTGGGCCCCGGAACAATGAGCAGTTCTTC. Protein product: CASSIAGPRNNEQFF.